The 9 T cell receptor beta chains reported below all come from one sample, sequenced in a study of early T cells in non-severe SARS-CoV-2 infection. TCRdb independently ran MiXCR on the 5' RACE reads; one entry per CDR3 protein. The data hold roughly 80,000 distinct CDR3 sequences, with 11% to 15% observed a single time. The sequencing sample was made of whole blood. The receptors derive from an adult who was a healthcare worker with PCR-confirmed SARS-CoV-2 infection or an uninfected control (not recorded which).

This clonotype appeared a few times. The chain recombines TRBV20-1 with TRBJ1-6, with 9 bases lining up with TRBD1. Germline V lookup: CDR1 DFQATT, CDR2 SNEGSKA (reference sequence). Germline trimming cut 0 bases from V and 10 bases from J; bases unmatched to any gene: 10. The CDR3 length is 16 residues. CDR3 in amino acids: CSARDESGTGMSPLHF. DNA of the CDR3: TGCAGTGCTAGAGACGAGTCCGGGACAGGGATGTCACCCCTCCACTTT.

This clonotype has a handful of counts. The V gene is TRBV12-3 or TRBV12-4, the J gene TRBJ1-5, with 8 bases that match TRBD1. J lost 2 bases, V lost 4 bases, and 10 bases had no gene match. CDR3 length: 17 amino acids. The CDR3 reads CASSSRTGIWGNQPQHF. In DNA form, the CDR3 reads TGTGCCAGCAGTTCTCGGACAGGGATATGGGGCAATCAGCCCCAGCATTTT.

The DNA for the CDR3 is TGTGCCAGCAGTTACGGTCCAGGGAGAATTGCACATGAAGCTTTCTTT. Translation gives CASSYGPGRIAHEAFF. The chain links TRBV6-5 to TRBJ1-1; D might be TRBD1 (5 bases). The length of the CDR3 is 16 residues. With 2 bases removed from V and 7 bases from J, the gap between germline ends came to 20 bases. Germline V gene sequence: CDR1 MNHEY, CDR2 SVGAGI.

V and J are TRBV19 and TRBJ2-1; unclear D gene. Germline V gene data show CDR1 as LNHDA and CDR2 as SQIVND (reference sequence). With 4 bases removed from V and 9 bases from J, the gap between germline ends came to 10 bases. The CDR3 loop spans 12 amino acids. The CDR3 DNA reads as TGTGCCAGTAGTACCCCGGTGGGTGAGCAGTTCTTC. This gives the protein CASSTPVGEQFF.

This clonotype was picked up many times. The V and J genes are TRBV5-1 and TRBJ2-2; 9 nucleotides agree with TRBD1. Trimming removed 4 bases from V and 3 bases from J; junction bases left unmatched: 10. The CDR3 extends over 17 amino acids. The germline V gene has CDR1 SGHRS and CDR2 YFSETQ. This CDR3 reads CASSRLTGGRDTGELFF. For the CDR3, the DNA is TGCGCCAGCAGCCGCTTAACAGGGGGCCGAGACACCGGGGAGCTGTTTTTT.

This clonotype was seen many times. At one of its ends the junction is not consistent with the germline gene, which may arise from a read error. This chain uses TRBV7-7 with TRBJ2-2, with 8 bases matching TRBD1. Per the germline V gene, CDR1 is SSHAT and CDR2 is FNYEAQ (reference sequence). The CDR3 totals 15 residues. CDR3 loop: CASSPGQVDTGELFF. In DNA form, the CDR3 reads TGTGCTAGCAGCCCGGGACAGGTGGACACCGGGGAGCTGTTTTTT.

CDR3 coding DNA: TGTGCCAGCAGCGTAGGGGGGGACTACGAGCAGTACTTC. Its protein is CASSVGGDYEQYF. This chain connects TRBV9 to TRBJ2-7; tentatively, D is TRBD2 (6 bases). CDR1 and CDR2 from the germline V gene are SGDLS and YYNGEE. The CDR3 loop spans 13 amino acids. The V gene lost 0 bases and the J gene lost 3 bases, with 7 bases spanning the gap.

The sample holds many counts of this clonotype. The gene calls are TRBV3-1 and TRBJ1-1; no definite D call. V lost 3 bases and J 2 bases, leaving 16 bases between the germline ends. The CDR3 length is 16 residues. CDR1 and CDR2 (germline): LGHDT, YNNKEL (reference sequence). CDR3 DNA sequence: TGTGCCAGCAGCCATCGAAATGGGAGGGCCAACACTGAAGCTTTCTTT. It encodes CASSHRNGRANTEAFF.

The chain is built from TRBV7-6 and TRBJ1-4; TRBD1 is a possible D gene (5 bases). Looked up from germline, CDR1 is SGHVS and CDR2 is FNYEAQ. V was trimmed by 1 base and J by 6 bases, leaving 15 bases between them. The CDR3 covers 16 residues. The CDR3 DNA reads TGTGCCAGCAGCTTAGGATCGGCCAGGGTCGATGAAAAACTGTTTTTT. This gives the protein CASSLGSARVDEKLFF.